The 8 T cell receptor beta chains below all came from one sample that was sequenced in a study of OX40 agonist ivuxolimab in advanced cancers. Data came from immunoSEQ multiplex PCR; TCRdb stores just in-frame clones and leaves some out. The top ten clones hold around 1.7% of a sample with some 50,000 clones, about 90% of them seen once. The source material was CD4+ or CD8+ T cells sorted from blood, sampled in a trial of the OX40 agonist ivuxolimab. The receptors come from an adult with an advanced solid tumor such as melanoma, head and neck, liver or kidney cancer.

This sequence joins TRBV4-3 and TRBJ2-6; D remains unclear. From germline, CDR1 is LGHNA and CDR2 YSLEER. V lost 0 bases and J lost 0, with 3 bases in between. CDR3 length: 15 residues. CDR3 nucleotides: TGCGCCAGCAGCCAAGACAGCTCTGGGGCCAACGTCCTGACTTTC. As protein: CASSQDSSGANVLTF.

The gene calls are TRBV20-1 and TRBJ2-3, with a weak D call TRBD1 (6 bases). Looked up from germline, CDR1 is DFQATT and CDR2 is SNEGSKA (reference sequence). The length of the CDR3 is 11 residues. The ends were cut back, 6 bases at V and 14 bases at J, with 18 bases in the middle. The chain's CDR3 is CSAPEGVVWYF. CDR3 DNA sequence: TGCAGTGCCCCTGAGGGGGTCGTTTGGTATTTT.

The V and J genes are TRBV6-1 and TRBJ1-6; D uncertain. V lost 3 bases, J lost 10 bases, and 10 bases lay in between. Germline V lookup: CDR1 MNHNS, CDR2 SASEGT. The CDR3 sequence is 13 residues long. CDR3 sequence (DNA): TGTGCCAGCAGTGAGAGAGGACGCTCACCCCTCCACTTT. Translating gives CASSERGRSPLHF.

This clone showed up just once. The gene calls are TRBV12-5 and TRBJ2-1; TRBD1 might be the D (7 bases). V lost 5 bases and J 5 bases, leaving 13 bases between the germline ends. In germline, CDR1 is LGHNT, CDR2 FRNRAP. CDR3 length equals 14 residues. The CDR3 reads CASGPGGLNNEQFF. The CDR3 nucleotides read TGTGCTAGTGGTCCAGGGGGGCTTAACAATGAGCAGTTCTTC.

The chain recombines TRBV28 with TRBJ2-1, with D perhaps matching TRBD2 (6 bases). V lost 3 bases to trimming and J lost 3 bases, with 12 bases between them. CDR3 length: 15 amino acids. The germline V gene has CDR1 MDHEN and CDR2 SYDVKM. For the CDR3, the DNA is TGTGCCAGCAGTTTGGGGCGGGGACTCTACAATGAGCAGTTCTTC. The encoded protein is CASSLGRGLYNEQFF.

By frequency in the sample, this clone is medium-sized. The chain is built from TRBV7-2 and TRBJ2-7; D is perhaps TRBD1 or TRBD2 (6 bases each). This CDR3 comprises 15 residues. Trimming cost V 0 bases and J 5 bases, with 14 bases left between them. Germline loops: CDR1 SGHTA, CDR2 FQGNSA. This CDR3 reads CASSLAPGAVNEQYF. The CDR3 DNA is TGTGCCAGCAGCTTAGCGCCGGGGGCGGTCAACGAGCAGTACTTC.

The rearrangement uses TRBV18 and TRBJ1-1; D is uncertain. The length of the CDR3 is 13 residues. Between the trimmed V and J ends, which lost 3 bases and 1 base, there was a span of 6 bases. Germline loops: CDR1 KGHSH, CDR2 LQKENI. The chain's CDR3 is CASSPGENTEAFF. DNA for the CDR3: TGTGCCAGCTCACCTGGAGAGAACACTGAAGCTTTCTTT.

The chain carries TRBV13 and TRBJ2-1; D might be TRBD1 or TRBD2, each matching 5 bases. V was clipped by 7 bases and J by 6 bases, with 22 bases between them. Looked up from germline, CDR1 is PRHDT and CDR2 is FYEKMQ (reference sequence). The CDR3 extends over 16 amino acids. The CDR3 region is CASTPAAGTPSNEQFF. The CDR3 DNA reads as TGTGCCAGCACCCCGGCAGCCGGGACCCCGTCCAATGAGCAGTTCTTC.